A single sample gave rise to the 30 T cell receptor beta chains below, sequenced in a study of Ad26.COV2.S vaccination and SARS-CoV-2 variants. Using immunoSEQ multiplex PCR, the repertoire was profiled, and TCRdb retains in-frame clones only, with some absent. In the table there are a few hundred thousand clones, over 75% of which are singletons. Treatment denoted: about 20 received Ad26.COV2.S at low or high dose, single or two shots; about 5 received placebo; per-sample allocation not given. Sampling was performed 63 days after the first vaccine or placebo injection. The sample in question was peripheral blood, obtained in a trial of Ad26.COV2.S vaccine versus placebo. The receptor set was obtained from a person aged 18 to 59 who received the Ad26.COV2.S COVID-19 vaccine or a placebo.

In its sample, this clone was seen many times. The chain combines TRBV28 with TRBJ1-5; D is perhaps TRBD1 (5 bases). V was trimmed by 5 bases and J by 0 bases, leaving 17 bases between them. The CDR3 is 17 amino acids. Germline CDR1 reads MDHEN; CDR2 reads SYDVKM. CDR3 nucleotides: TGTGCCAGCAGTCAAATCCCAGGGTACGATAGCAATCAGCCCCAGCATTTT. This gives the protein CASSQIPGYDSNQPQHF.

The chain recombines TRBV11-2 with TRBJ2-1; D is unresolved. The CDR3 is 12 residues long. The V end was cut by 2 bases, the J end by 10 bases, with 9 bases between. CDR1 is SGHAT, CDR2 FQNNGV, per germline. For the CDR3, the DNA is TGTGCCAGCAGCTTACAGACCCTAGAGCAGTTCTTC. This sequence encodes CASSLQTLEQFF.

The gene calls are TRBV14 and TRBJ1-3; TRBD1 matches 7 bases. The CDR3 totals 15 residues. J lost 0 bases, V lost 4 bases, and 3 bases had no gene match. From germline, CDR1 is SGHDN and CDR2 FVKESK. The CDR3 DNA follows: TGTGCCAGCAGCCCGCGGACAGGCTCTGGAAACACCATATATTTT. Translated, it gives CASSPRTGSGNTIYF.

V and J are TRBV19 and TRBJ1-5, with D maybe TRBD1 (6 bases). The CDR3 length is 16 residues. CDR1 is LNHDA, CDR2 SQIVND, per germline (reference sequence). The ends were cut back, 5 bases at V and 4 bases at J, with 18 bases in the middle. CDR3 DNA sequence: TGTGCCAGTAGTTTAAGACAGGCAACTATTAATCAGCCCCAGCATTTT. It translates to CASSLRQATINQPQHF.

The CDR3, as DNA: TGTGCCAGCAGTTTAGAGAGAGTCTATGGCTACACCTTC. Translation: CASSLERVYGYTF. The chain combines TRBV12-3 or TRBV12-4 with TRBJ1-2; D not resolved. This CDR3 comprises 13 residues. Trimming pared 1 base from V and 4 bases from J, leaving 7 bases between.

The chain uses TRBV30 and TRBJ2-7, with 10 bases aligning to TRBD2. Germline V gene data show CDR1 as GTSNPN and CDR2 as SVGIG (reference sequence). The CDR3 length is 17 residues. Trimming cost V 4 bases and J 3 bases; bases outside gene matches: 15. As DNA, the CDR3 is TGTGCCTGGAATGGGCTAGCGGGGGACGCCGGGCACTACGAGCAGTACTTC. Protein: CAWNGLAGDAGHYEQYF.

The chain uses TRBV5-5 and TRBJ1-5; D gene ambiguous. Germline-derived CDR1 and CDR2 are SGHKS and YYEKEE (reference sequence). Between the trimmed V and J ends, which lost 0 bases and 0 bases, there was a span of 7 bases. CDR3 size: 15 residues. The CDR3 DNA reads TGTGCCAGCAGCTTGGGACATAATAGCAATCAGCCCCAGCATTTT. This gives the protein CASSLGHNSNQPQHF.

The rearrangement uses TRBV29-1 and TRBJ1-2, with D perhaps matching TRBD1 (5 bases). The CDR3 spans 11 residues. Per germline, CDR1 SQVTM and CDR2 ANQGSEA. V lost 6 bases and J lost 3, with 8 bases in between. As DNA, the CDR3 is TGCAGCGTCGGGGACGACTATGGCTACACCTTC. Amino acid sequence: CSVGDDYGYTF.

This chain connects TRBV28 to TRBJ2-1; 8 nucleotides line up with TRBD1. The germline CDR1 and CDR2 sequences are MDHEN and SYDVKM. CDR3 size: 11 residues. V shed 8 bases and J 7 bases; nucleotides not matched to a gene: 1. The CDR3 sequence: CASGQGNEQFF. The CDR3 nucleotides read TGTGCCAGCGGACAGGGTAATGAGCAGTTCTTC. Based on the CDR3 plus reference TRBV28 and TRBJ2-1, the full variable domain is DVKVTQSSRYLVKRTGEKVFLECVQDMDHENMFWYRQDPGLGLRLIYFSYDVKMKEKGDIPEGYSVSREKKERFSLILESASTNQTSMYLCASGQGNEQFFGPGTRLTVL.

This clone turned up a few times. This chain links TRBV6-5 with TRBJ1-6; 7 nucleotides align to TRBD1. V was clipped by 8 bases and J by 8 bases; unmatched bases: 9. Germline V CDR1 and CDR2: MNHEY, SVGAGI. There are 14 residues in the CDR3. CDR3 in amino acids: CASGRQGWDSPLHF. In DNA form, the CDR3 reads TGTGCCAGCGGTAGACAGGGATGGGATTCACCCCTCCACTTT.

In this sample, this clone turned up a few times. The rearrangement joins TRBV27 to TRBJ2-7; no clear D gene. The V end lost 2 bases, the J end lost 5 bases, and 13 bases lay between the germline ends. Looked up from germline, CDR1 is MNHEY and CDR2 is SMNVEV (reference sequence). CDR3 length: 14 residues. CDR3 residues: CASSLRLGPHEQYF. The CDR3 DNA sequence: TGTGCCAGCAGTTTAAGACTCGGCCCCCACGAGCAGTACTTC.

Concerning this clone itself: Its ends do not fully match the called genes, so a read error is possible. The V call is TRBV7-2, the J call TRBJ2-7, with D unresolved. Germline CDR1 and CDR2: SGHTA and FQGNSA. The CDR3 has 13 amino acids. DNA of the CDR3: TGTGCCAGCAGCGTAGCCCCCTCCTACGAGCAGTACTTC. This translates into CASSVAPSYEQYF. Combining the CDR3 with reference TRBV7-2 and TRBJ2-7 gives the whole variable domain GAGVSQSPSNKVTEKGKDVELRCDPISGHTALYWYRQSLGQGLEFLIYFQGNSAPDKSGLPSDRFSAERTGGSVSTLTIQRTQQEDSAVYLCASSVAPSYEQYFGPGTRLTVT.

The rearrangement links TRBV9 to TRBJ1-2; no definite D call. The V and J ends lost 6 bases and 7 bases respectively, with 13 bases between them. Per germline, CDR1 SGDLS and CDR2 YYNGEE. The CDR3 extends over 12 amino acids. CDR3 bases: TGTGCCAGCAACTCCCAATTGCTTGGCTACACCTTC. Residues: CASNSQLLGYTF.

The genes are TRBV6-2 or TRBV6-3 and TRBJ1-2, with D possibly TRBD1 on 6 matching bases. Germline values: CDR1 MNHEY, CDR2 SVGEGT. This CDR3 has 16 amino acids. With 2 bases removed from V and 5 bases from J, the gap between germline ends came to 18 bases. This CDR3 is CASSYTRQALRYGYTF. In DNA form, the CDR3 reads TGTGCCAGCAGTTACACGCGACAGGCCCTACGATATGGCTACACCTTC.

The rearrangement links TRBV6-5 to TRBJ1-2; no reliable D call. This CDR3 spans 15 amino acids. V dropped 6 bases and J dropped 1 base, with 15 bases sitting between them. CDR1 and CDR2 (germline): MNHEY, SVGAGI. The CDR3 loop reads CASSPRRDLNYGYTF. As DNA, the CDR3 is TGTGCCAGCAGCCCCCGGCGGGATCTTAACTATGGCTACACCTTC.

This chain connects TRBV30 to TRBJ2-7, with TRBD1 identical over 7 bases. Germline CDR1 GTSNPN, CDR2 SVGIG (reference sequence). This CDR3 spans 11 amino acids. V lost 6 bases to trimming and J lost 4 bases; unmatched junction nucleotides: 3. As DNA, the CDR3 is TGTGCCTGCTCGACAGGGTACGAGCAGTACTTC. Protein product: CACSTGYEQYF.

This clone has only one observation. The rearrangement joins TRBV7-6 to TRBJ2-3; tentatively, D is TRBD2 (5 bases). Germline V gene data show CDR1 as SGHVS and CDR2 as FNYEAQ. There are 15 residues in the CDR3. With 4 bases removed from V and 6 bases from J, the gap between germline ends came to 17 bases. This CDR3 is CASSYGELLGDTQYF. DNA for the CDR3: TGTGCCAGCAGCTATGGGGAGTTACTGGGGGATACGCAGTATTTT.

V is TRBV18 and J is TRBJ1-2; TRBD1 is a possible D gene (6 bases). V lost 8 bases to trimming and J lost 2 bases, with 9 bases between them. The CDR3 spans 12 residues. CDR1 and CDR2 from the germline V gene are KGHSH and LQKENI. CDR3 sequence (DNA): TGTGCCAGCCAACAGGGAAACTATGGCTACACCTTC. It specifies CASQQGNYGYTF.

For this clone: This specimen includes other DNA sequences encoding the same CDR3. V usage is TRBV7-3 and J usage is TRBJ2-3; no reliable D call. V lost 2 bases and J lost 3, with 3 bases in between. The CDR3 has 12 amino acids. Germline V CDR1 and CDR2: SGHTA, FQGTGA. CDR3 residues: CASSLGTDTQYF. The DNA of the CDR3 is TGTGCCAGCAGCTTAGGGACAGATACGCAGTATTTT.

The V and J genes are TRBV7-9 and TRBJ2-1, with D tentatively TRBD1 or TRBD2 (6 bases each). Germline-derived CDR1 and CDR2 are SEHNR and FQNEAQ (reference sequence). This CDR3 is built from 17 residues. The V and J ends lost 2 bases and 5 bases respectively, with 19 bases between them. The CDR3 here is CASSLWRGDAYHNEQFF. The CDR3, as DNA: TGTGCCAGCAGCTTATGGAGGGGGGACGCCTACCACAATGAGCAGTTCTTC.

The CDR3 DNA follows: TGCGCCAGCAGCCTTTTCGGAGAGCTCGGTCAGCCCCAGCATTTT. It yields the protein CASSLFGELGQPQHF. This rearrangement joins TRBV5-1 to TRBJ1-5; D unresolved. The CDR3 extends over 15 amino acids. The germline gives CDR1 SGHRS, CDR2 YFSETQ. V shed 4 bases and J shed 6 bases, with 17 bases lying between them.

In nucleotides, the CDR3 is TGTGCCAGCAGTTATTTGGCCGGTAACACCGGGGAGCTGTTTTTT. Translating gives CASSYLAGNTGELFF. The rearrangement uses TRBV6-2 or TRBV6-3 and TRBJ2-2; D not resolved. The CDR3 extends over 15 amino acids. Germline V lookup: CDR1 MNHEY, CDR2 SVGEGT. Between the trimmed V and J ends, which lost 3 bases and 2 bases, there was a span of 10 bases.

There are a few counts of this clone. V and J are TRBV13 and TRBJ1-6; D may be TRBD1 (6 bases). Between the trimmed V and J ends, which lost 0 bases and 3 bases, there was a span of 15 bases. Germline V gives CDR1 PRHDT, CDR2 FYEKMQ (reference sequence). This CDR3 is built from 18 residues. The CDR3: CASSLGAGGDRYNSPLHF. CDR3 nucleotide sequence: TGTGCCAGCAGCTTAGGCGCCGGGGGCGACCGCTATAATTCACCCCTCCACTTT.

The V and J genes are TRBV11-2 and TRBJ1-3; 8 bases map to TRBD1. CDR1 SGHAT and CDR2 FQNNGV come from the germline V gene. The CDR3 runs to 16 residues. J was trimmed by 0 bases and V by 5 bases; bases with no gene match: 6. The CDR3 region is CASSPRTGSSGNTIYF. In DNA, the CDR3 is TGTGCCAGCAGCCCTCGGACAGGGAGCTCTGGAAACACCATATATTTT.

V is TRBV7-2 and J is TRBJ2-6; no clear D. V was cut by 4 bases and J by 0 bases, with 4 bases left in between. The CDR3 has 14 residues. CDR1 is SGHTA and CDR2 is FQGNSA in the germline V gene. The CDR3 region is CASSSSSGANVLTF. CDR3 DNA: TGTGCCAGCAGCTCGTCCTCTGGGGCCAACGTCCTGACTTTC.

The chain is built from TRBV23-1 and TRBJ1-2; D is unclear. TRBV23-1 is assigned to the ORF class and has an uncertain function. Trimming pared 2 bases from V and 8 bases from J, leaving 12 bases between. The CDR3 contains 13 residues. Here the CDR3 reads CASSQRASRGYTF. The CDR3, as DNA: TGCGCCAGCAGTCAACGGGCCTCCCGAGGCTACACCTTC.

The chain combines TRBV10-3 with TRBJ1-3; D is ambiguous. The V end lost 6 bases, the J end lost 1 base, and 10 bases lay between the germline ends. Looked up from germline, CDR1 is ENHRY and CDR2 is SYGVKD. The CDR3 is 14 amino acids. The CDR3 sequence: CAIRPRDSGNTIYF. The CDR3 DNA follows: TGTGCCATCAGACCTAGAGATTCTGGAAACACCATATATTTT.

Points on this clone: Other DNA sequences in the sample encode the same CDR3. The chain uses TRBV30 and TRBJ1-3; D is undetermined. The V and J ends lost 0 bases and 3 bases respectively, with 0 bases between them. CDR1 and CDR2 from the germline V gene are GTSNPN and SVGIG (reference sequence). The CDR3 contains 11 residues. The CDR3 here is CAWSVGNTIYF. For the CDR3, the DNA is TGTGCCTGGAGTGTTGGAAACACCATATATTTT.

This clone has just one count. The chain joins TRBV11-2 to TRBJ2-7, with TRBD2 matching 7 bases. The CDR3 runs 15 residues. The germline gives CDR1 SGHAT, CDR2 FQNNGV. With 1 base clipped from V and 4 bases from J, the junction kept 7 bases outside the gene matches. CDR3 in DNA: TGTGCCAGCAGCTTAGTTGGCCTAGCGGTGTACGAGCAGTACTTC. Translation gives CASSLVGLAVYEQYF. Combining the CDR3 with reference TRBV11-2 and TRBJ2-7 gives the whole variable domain EAGVAQSPRYKIIEKRQSVAFWCNPISGHATLYWYQQILGQGPKLLIQFQNNGVVDDSQLPKDRFSAERLKGVDSTLKIQPAKLEDSAVYLCASSLVGLAVYEQYFGPGTRLTVT.

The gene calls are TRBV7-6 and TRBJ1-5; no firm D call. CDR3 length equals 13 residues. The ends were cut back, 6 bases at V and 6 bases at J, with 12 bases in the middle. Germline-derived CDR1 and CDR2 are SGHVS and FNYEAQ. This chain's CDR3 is CASSSVLGQPQHF. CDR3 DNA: TGTGCCAGCAGTAGCGTTTTGGGTCAGCCCCAGCATTTT.